Below are 19 T cell receptor beta chains sequenced from a single sample in a study of OX40 agonist ivuxolimab in advanced cancers. The data were produced by immunoSEQ multiplex PCR, yet TCRdb's version contains in-frame clones alone and is incomplete. This sample has some 54,000 clones, with 86% found just once. Sequencing used CD4+ or CD8+ T cells sorted from blood, obtained in a trial of the OX40 agonist ivuxolimab. These receptors originate from an adult with an advanced solid tumor such as melanoma, head and neck, liver or kidney cancer.

This chain connects TRBV2 to TRBJ2-5; 15 positions match TRBD2. V trimming: 3 bases; J trimming: 1 base; junction bases outside the gene matches: 6. Germline V CDR1 and CDR2: SNHLY, FYNNEI. The CDR3 is 18 amino acids. Written as DNA, the CDR3 is TGTGCCAGCAGTGACCCGGGACTAGCGGGGGGCCGCCAAGAGACCCAGTACTTC. It translates to CASSDPGLAGGRQETQYF.

This chain links TRBV29-1 with TRBJ2-3, with TRBD1 as a possible D gene (7 bases). The germline gives CDR1 SQVTM, CDR2 ANQGSEA. The CDR3 extends over 12 amino acids. V was clipped by 7 bases and J by 5 bases, with 13 bases between them. CDR3 nucleotide sequence: TGCAGCGACTCAGGGGGAGGAGATACGCAGTATTTT. Protein product: CSDSGGGDTQYF.

V gene TRBV6-5 combines with J gene TRBJ2-1; the match to TRBD1 covers 7 bases. CDR3 size: 13 residues. Germline CDR1 and CDR2: MNHEY and SVGAGI. Trimming took 5 bases from V and 7 from J; bases not matched to a gene: 5. The CDR3 sequence: CASSKTGNNEQFF. CDR3 bases: TGTGCCAGCAGTAAGACAGGGAATAATGAGCAGTTCTTC.

The chain has TRBV18 and TRBJ1-1; D unresolved. CDR1 is KGHSH and CDR2 is LQKENI in the germline V gene. The CDR3 sequence is 11 residues long. The ends were cut back, 1 base at V and 7 bases at J, with 4 bases in the middle. DNA for the CDR3: TGTGCCAGCTCACCACGCGATGAAGCTTTCTTT. It yields the protein CASSPRDEAFF.

This rearrangement joins TRBV9 to TRBJ1-5, with D uncertain. Trimming pared 4 bases from V and 3 bases from J, leaving 5 bases between. The CDR3 length is 12 residues. From germline, CDR1 is SGDLS and CDR2 YYNGEE. The DNA for the CDR3 is TGTGCCAGCAGCCCCGACAATCAGCCCCAGCATTTT. Protein: CASSPDNQPQHF.

The rearrangement joins TRBV10-3 to TRBJ1-1, with D tentatively TRBD1 (5 bases). Germline V gene lookup returns CDR1 ENHRY and CDR2 SYGVKD. Trimming shortened V by 2 bases and J by 3 bases, and 10 bases separated the two germline ends. The CDR3 covers 14 residues. The CDR3 DNA follows: TGTGCCATCAGTGAGACGGCGGGGGACACTGAAGCTTTCTTT. It translates to CAISETAGDTEAFF.

This clone was observed a handful of times. The CDR3 reads CASSRGGRTDTQYF. The CDR3 bases are TGTGCCAGCAGTCGGGGCGGCCGCACAGATACGCAGTATTTT. The rearrangement uses TRBV11-2 and TRBJ2-3; D may correspond to TRBD1 or TRBD2 (5 bases each). The germline gives CDR1 SGHAT, CDR2 FQNNGV. The CDR3 length is 14 residues. With 6 bases removed from V and 1 base from J, the gap between germline ends came to 11 bases. Looking up the rest from reference TRBV11-2 and TRBJ2-3 gives the full variable domain: EAGVAQSPRYKIIEKRQSVAFWCNPISGHATLYWYQQILGQGPKLLIQFQNNGVVDDSQLPKDRFSAERLKGVDSTLKIQPAKLEDSAVYLCASSRGGRTDTQYFGPGTRLTVL.

This chain uses TRBV5-1 with TRBJ2-2; 9 nucleotides match TRBD1. V dropped 4 bases and J dropped 1; count of bases not matched to a gene: 8. The germline CDR1 and CDR2 sequences are SGHRS and YFSETQ. CDR3 length: 17 residues. CDR3 sequence reads: CASSITGTGMNTGELFF. DNA for the CDR3: TGCGCCAGCAGCATTACCGGGACAGGGATGAACACCGGGGAGCTGTTTTTT.

J is TRBJ2-2 and V is TRBV6-5; D might be TRBD1 (5 bases). Trimming took off 2 bases at V and 7 bases at J, with 11 bases between the two ends. The V gene's germline CDR1 is MNHEY and CDR2 SVGAGI. The CDR3 has 14 amino acids. The CDR3 here is CASSYETEGGELFF. The CDR3 DNA reads TGTGCCAGCAGTTACGAGACAGAAGGCGGGGAGCTGTTTTTT.

This sequence joins TRBV10-3 and TRBJ1-5; a possible D gene is TRBD1 (6 bases). The germline CDR1 and CDR2 sequences are ENHRY and SYGVKD. CDR3 length: 14 amino acids. Trimming stripped 3 bases from V and 6 bases from J, with 12 bases between. CDR3 region: CAISDPGDGQPQHF. The CDR3 DNA reads TGTGCCATCAGTGATCCAGGGGACGGTCAGCCCCAGCATTTT.

This clone showed up just once. The chain recombines TRBV28 with TRBJ1-1; D gene unclear. V was clipped by 2 bases and J by 6 bases, with 19 bases between them. In germline, CDR1 is MDHEN, CDR2 SYDVKM. CDR3 length: 16 residues. The CDR3 loop reads CASSLLSIIVRPEAFF. The CDR3 coding sequence is TGTGCCAGCAGTTTACTCTCCATAATCGTCAGGCCTGAAGCTTTCTTT.

This chain joins TRBV5-1 and TRBJ1-2; unclear D gene. The CDR3 sequence is 14 residues long. Trimming removed 0 bases from V and 0 bases from J, with 6 bases in between. Germline loops: CDR1 SGHRS, CDR2 YFSETQ. The CDR3 DNA reads TGCGCCAGCAGCTTGGGTACCACTAACTATGGCTACACCTTC. Residues: CASSLGTTNYGYTF.

The chain links TRBV5-1 to TRBJ1-3, with D unresolved. The CDR3 spans 16 residues. CDR1 SGHRS and CDR2 YFSETQ come from the germline V gene. V was clipped by 0 bases and J by 0 bases, with 10 bases between them. DNA of the CDR3: TGCGCCAGCAGCTTGGGGCCGATCGACTCTGGAAACACCATATATTTT. It translates to CASSLGPIDSGNTIYF.

Only one count was recorded for this clone. This sequence joins TRBV30 and TRBJ1-1; TRBD1 matches 10 bases. The CDR3 consists of 16 residues. The germline V gene has CDR1 GTSNPN and CDR2 SVGIG (reference sequence). The junction had 13 bases not matched to a gene; V was cut back by 5 bases and J by 4 bases. CDR3: CAWLHGAGTGVTEAFF. The CDR3 DNA follows: TGTGCCTGGCTCCATGGAGCAGGGACAGGGGTCACTGAAGCTTTCTTT.

The V and J genes are TRBV7-6 and TRBJ1-1; D gene ambiguous. CDR1 is SGHVS, CDR2 FNYEAQ, per germline. V was trimmed by 1 base and J by 2 bases, leaving 5 bases between them. This CDR3 spans 13 amino acids. The CDR3 sequence is CASSLGSNTEAFF. The CDR3 region has the DNA TGTGCCAGCAGCTTAGGGTCAAACACTGAAGCTTTCTTT.

V is TRBV6-5 and J is TRBJ2-7; the D call may be TRBD1 or TRBD2 (5 bases each). There are 11 residues in the CDR3. V lost 8 bases to trimming and J lost 2 bases, with 7 bases between them. In germline, CDR1 is MNHEY, CDR2 SVGAGI. The CDR3 is CASQGPYEQYF. The CDR3 nucleotides read TGTGCCAGCCAGGGACCCTACGAGCAGTACTTC.

The chain combines TRBV7-6 with TRBJ1-5; 7 bases are a match to TRBD1. V lost 1 base, J lost 5 bases, and 2 bases stayed unmatched. From germline, CDR1 is SGHVS and CDR2 FNYEAQ. The CDR3 has 14 residues. CDR3 nucleotides: TGTGCCAGCAGCTTAGTCCAGGGGGATCAGCCCCAGCATTTT. It codes for CASSLVQGDQPQHF.

The chain carries TRBV28 and TRBJ1-1; tentative D call: TRBD1 (5 bases). CDR3 length: 14 amino acids. Germline CDR1 MDHEN, CDR2 SYDVKM. Trimming removed 5 bases at V and 1 base at J, with 11 bases between. CDR3 protein: CASSLFRENTEAFF. DNA for the CDR3: TGTGCCAGCAGTCTATTCAGGGAGAACACTGAAGCTTTCTTT.

The V gene is TRBV6-1, the J gene TRBJ1-6, with a possible D match to TRBD1 (6 bases). This CDR3 is 14 amino acids long. The V and J ends lost 6 bases and 9 bases respectively, with 15 bases between them. Germline V gene data show CDR1 as MNHNS and CDR2 as SASEGT. The CDR3 nucleotides read TGTGCCAGCAGAGATTCAGGGGACCTTTCACCCCTCCACTTT. It is translated as CASRDSGDLSPLHF.